One and the same sample provided the 6 T cell receptor beta chains below, sequenced in a study of blood T cell repertoires in COVID-19. This table comes from immunoSEQ multiplex PCR, and its TCRdb copy is limited to in-frame clones, with some not included. The data show tens of thousands of clones, with 76% seen just once and approximately 20% held by the top ten. Sequenced input: peripheral blood. The receptors stem from a man aged 50-60 years with active or convalescent COVID-19.

In this sample, this clone turned up a few times. The chain recombines TRBV5-6 with TRBJ2-7; D may be TRBD2 (5 bases). Germline values: CDR1 SGHDT, CDR2 YYEEEE. The CDR3 extends over 12 amino acids. V lost 4 bases to trimming and J lost 5 bases, with 10 bases between them. CDR3 region: CASSQGLDEQYF. The CDR3 DNA sequence: TGTGCCAGCAGCCAAGGACTGGACGAGCAGTACTTC.

This clone has only a few counts. J is TRBJ1-5 and V is TRBV19; weak D call: TRBD1 (5 bases). V lost 7 bases and J lost 7, with 11 bases in between. Germline CDR1 LNHDA, CDR2 SQIVND (reference sequence). This CDR3 is 12 amino acids long. The CDR3 loop is CASTWGDQPQHF. Here the CDR3 DNA reads TGTGCCAGTACCTGGGGGGACCAGCCCCAGCATTTT.

This clone was counted a few times. V usage is TRBV6-6 and J usage is TRBJ1-2; 8 nucleotides agree with TRBD1. J was trimmed by 8 bases and V by 6 bases; bases with no gene match: 14. The germline V gene has CDR1 MNHNY and CDR2 SVGAGI (reference sequence). The CDR3 is 15 residues long. This chain's CDR3 is CASSNGQGGLGGYTF. The CDR3 bases are TGTGCCAGCAGCAATGGACAGGGAGGGTTGGGGGGCTACACCTTC.

This sequence joins TRBV10-3 and TRBJ2-7, with TRBD1 identical over 7 bases. The junction had 3 bases not matched to a gene; V was cut back by 3 bases and J by 4 bases. The germline gives CDR1 ENHRY, CDR2 SYGVKD. The CDR3 runs 13 residues. The chain's CDR3 is CAISDPGGYEQYF. In nucleotides, the CDR3 is TGTGCCATCAGTGACCCAGGGGGATACGAGCAGTACTTC.

This clone was counted a single time. The rearrangement joins TRBV10-3 to TRBJ1-2, with D maybe TRBD1 (5 bases). This CDR3 region has 13 residues. The V gene's germline CDR1 is ENHRY and CDR2 SYGVKD. V was shortened by 4 bases and J by 4 bases, with 10 bases between the two germline ends. The CDR3: CAISVDSSYGYTF. The CDR3 coding sequence is TGTGCCATCAGTGTAGACAGCTCCTATGGCTACACCTTC.

This clone was observed a few times. V usage is TRBV5-5 and J usage is TRBJ1-5; D is perhaps TRBD1 (5 bases). The CDR3 has 14 residues. Between the trimmed V and J ends, which lost 7 bases and 1 base, there was a span of 12 bases. Germline assignment: CDR1 SGHKS and CDR2 YYEKEE (reference sequence). The CDR3 DNA is TGTGCCAGCGGCCAGGGATCGAGCAATCAGCCCCAGCATTTT. Translation: CASGQGSSNQPQHF. Combining the CDR3 with reference TRBV5-5 and TRBJ1-5 gives the whole variable domain DAGVTQSPTHLIKTRGQQVTLRCSPISGHKSVSWYQQVLGQGPQFIFQYYEKEERGRGNFPDRFSARQFPNYSSELNVNALLLGDSALYLCASGQGSSNQPQHFGDGTRLSIL.